This paragraph covers one TCR beta chain sequence. This CDR3 has 13 amino acids. Per the germline V gene, CDR1 is SGHRS and CDR2 is YFSETQ. The V and J ends lost 4 bases and 5 bases, in that order; junction bases with no gene match: 4. This record comes from a study of blood T cell repertoires in COVID-19. Sequenced by immunoSEQ multiplex PCR; TCRdb stores in-frame clones only, minus some. The sample includes a few hundred thousand clones, 85% to 90% of them seen just once. For recovered donors of Cohort 3, there were two negative PCRs, clearance, or symptom resolution. The receptor was isolated from a woman aged 18-35 years who had recovered from COVID-19. The sample comprised PBMCs or T cells enriched from blood (not recorded which). This chain uses TRBV5-1 with TRBJ2-7; 9 bases fit TRBD1. The CDR3: CASSLDRGHEQYF. CDR3 in DNA: TGCGCCAGCAGCCTGGACAGGGGACACGAGCAGTACTTC. Supplemented by reference TRBV5-1 and TRBJ2-7, the full variable domain reads KAGVTQTPRYLIKTRGQQVTLSCSPISGHRSVSWYQQTPGQGLQFLFEYFSETQRNKGNFPGRFSGRQFSNSRSEMNVSTLELGDSALYLCASSLDRGHEQYFGPGTRLTVT.